This TCR beta chain was identified during a study of blood T cell repertoires in COVID-19. Study at large: Samples representing acute and convalescent COVID-19 were sourced from the United States, Italy and Spain. Nucleic acid was either cDNA or gDNA, and it came from T cells, B-cell-depleted T cells, or PBMCs.

As originally analysed: Reference gene primer amplification yielded estimated nucleated cell counts. Profiled with immunoSEQ multiplex PCR; TCRdb holds only in-frame clones, not every one. The DNA was the basis for D and trimming; V, J and clone size are from that table. The table records a few hundred thousand clones, more than 80% of them present only once. This clone was picked up many times. What was sequenced was peripheral blood. This clonotype was obtained from a man aged 35 to 55 with acute or convalescent COVID-19.

This CDR3 reads CASSQDGGTGSYEQYF. The CDR3, as DNA: TGCGCCAGCAGCCAAGACGGCGGGACAGGAAGTTACGAGCAGTACTTC. The rearrangement joins TRBV4-3 to TRBJ2-7; 8 positions match TRBD1. CDR3 length: 16 residues. V lost 0 bases, J lost 4 bases, and 8 bases stayed unmatched. Per the germline V gene, CDR1 is LGHNA and CDR2 is YSLEER.